What follows are 5 T cell receptor beta chains derived from one specimen sequenced in a study of T cell clonality in common variable immunodeficiency. Data came from immunoSEQ multiplex PCR; TCRdb stores just in-frame clones and leaves some out. The repertoire consists of about 52,000 clones, none detected only once. The sample was peripheral blood mononuclear cells. These receptor sequences come from a person between 18 and 75 years old in good health.

As for this clone: The sequenced fragment ends 3 residues before the CDR3 boundary, so the rest is inferred from the germline J gene. V and J are TRBV5-1 and TRBJ2-1; TRBD1 aligns across 8 bases. CDR1 and CDR2 from the germline V gene are SGHRS and YFSETQ. Trimming at V came to 2 bases and at J to 5 bases, leaving 3 bases not matched to a gene. The CDR3 contains 14 residues. The DNA read from the CDR3 is TGCGCCAGCAGCTTACAGGGGGAAAACAATGAG. This gives the protein CASSLQGENNE. The complete CDR3 protein is CASSLQGENNEQFF.

This clone appeared many times. The CDR3 here is CASSLLSGVVDGELFF. Partial CDR3 DNA: TGCGCCAGCAGCTTGTTATCAGGGGTCGTGGACGGGGAG. The genes are TRBV5-1 and TRBJ2-2, with a weak D call TRBD1 (6 bases). The observed sequence ends 3 residues before the CDR3 terminus, with the missing tail filled in from the germline J gene. V dropped 1 base and J dropped 7 bases, with 17 bases sitting between them. Germline CDR1 SGHRS, CDR2 YFSETQ. This CDR3 spans 16 amino acids. The full variable domain, its missing parts supplied by reference TRBV5-1 and TRBJ2-2, is KAGVTQTPRYLIKTRGQQVTLSCSPISGHRSVSWYQQTPGQGLQFLFEYFSETQRNKGNFPGRFSGRQFSNSRSEMNVSTLELGDSALYLCASSLLSGVVDGELFFGEGSRLTVL.

A note on this clone: The read terminates 3 residues ahead of where the CDR3 ends, so the germline J gene completes it. This chain joins TRBV20-1 and TRBJ1-1; a possible D gene is TRBD1 (5 bases). CDR3 length equals 12 residues. The V gene's germline CDR1 is DFQATT and CDR2 SNEGSKA (reference sequence). V dropped 3 bases and J dropped 3 bases, with 8 bases sitting between them. CDR3 amino acids: CSASRDYTEAFF. The part of the CDR3 DNA that was read is TGCAGTGCTAGCAGGGATTACACTGAA.

This clone was seen repeatedly, ten times or more. The read terminates 3 residues ahead of where the CDR3 ends, so the germline J gene completes it. The chain links TRBV24-1 to TRBJ2-1; 7 bases agree with TRBD2. Looked up from germline, CDR1 is KGHDR and CDR2 is SFDVKD. The V gene end was trimmed by 1 base and the J gene end by 0 bases; junction bases not matched to a gene: 8. This CDR3 has 18 residues. The chain's CDR3 is CATSDLSTSSSSYNEQFF. CDR3 bases read: TGTGCCACCAGTGATTTATCGACTAGCTCAAGCTCCTACAATGAG.

This clone was seen at least ten times. The sequenced fragment ends 3 residues before the CDR3 boundary, so the rest is inferred from the germline J gene. The chain uses TRBV2 and TRBJ2-7; 11 positions match TRBD1. Germline V CDR1 and CDR2: SNHLY, FYNNEI. J lost 3 bases, V lost 7 bases, and 17 bases had no gene match. This CDR3 spans 18 amino acids. Incomplete CDR3 DNA: TGTGCCAGCATAACTGGGACAGGGGGATCCAATCGCGGCTACGAG. It is translated as CASITGTGGSNRGYE. The whole CDR3 reads CASITGTGGSNRGYEQYF.